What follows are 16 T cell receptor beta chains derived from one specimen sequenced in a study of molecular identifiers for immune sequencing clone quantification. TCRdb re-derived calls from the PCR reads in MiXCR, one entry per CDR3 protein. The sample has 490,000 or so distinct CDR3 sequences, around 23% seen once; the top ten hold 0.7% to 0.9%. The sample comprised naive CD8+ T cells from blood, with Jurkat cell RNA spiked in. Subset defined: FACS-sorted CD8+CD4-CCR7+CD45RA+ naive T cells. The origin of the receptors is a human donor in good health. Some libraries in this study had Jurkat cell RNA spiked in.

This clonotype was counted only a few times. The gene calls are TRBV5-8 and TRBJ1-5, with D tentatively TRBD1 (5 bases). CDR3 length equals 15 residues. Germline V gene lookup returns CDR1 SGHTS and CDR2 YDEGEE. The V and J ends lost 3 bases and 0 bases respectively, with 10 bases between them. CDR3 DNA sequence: TGTGCCAGCAGCTGGGACGGTGATAGCAATCAGCCCCAGCATTTT. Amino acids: CASSWDGDSNQPQHF.

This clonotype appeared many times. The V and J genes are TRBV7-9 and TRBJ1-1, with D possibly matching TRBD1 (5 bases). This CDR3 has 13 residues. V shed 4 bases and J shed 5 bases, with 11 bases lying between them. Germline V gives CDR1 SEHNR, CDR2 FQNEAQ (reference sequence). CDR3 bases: TGTGCCAGCAGCTCCCGTGGGGGGACTGAAGCTTTCTTT. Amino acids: CASSSRGGTEAFF.

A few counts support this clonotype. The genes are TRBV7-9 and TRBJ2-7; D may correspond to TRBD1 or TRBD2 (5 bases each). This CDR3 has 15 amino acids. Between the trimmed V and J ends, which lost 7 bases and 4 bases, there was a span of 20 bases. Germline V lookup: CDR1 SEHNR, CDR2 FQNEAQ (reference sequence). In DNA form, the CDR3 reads TGTGCCAGCAAGAAAGGTGCAGGGACCGTATACGAGCAGTACTTC. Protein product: CASKKGAGTVYEQYF. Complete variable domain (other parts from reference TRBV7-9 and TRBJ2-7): DTGVSQNPRHKITKRGQNVTFRCDPISEHNRLYWYRQTLGQGPEFLTYFQNEAQLEKSRLLSDRFSAERPKGSFSTLEIQRTEQGDSAMYLCASKKGAGTVYEQYFGPGTRLTVT.

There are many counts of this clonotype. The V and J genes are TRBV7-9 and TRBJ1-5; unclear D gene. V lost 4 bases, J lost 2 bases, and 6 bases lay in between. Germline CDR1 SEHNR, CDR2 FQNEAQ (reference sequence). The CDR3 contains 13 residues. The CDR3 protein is CASSSGGNQPQHF. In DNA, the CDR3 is TGTGCCAGCAGCTCTGGGGGCAATCAGCCCCAGCATTTT. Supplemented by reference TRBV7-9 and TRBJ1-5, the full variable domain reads DTGVSQNPRHKITKRGQNVTFRCDPISEHNRLYWYRQTLGQGPEFLTYFQNEAQLEKSRLLSDRFSAERPKGSFSTLEIQRTEQGDSAMYLCASSSGGNQPQHFGDGTRLSIL.

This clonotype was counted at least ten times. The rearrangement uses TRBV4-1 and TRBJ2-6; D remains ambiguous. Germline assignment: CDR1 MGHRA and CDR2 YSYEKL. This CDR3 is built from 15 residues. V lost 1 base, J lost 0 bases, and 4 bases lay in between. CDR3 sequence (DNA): TGCGCCAGCAGCCAAGCTAGCTCTGGGGCCAACGTCCTGACTTTC. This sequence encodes CASSQASSGANVLTF.

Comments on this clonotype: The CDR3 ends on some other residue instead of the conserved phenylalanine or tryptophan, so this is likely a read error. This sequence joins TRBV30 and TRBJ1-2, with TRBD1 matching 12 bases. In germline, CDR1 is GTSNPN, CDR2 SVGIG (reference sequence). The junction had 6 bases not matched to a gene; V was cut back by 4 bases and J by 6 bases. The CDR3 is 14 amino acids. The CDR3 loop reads CAWTPGQGADGYTI. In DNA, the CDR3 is TGTGCCTGGACCCCGGGACAGGGGGCGGATGGCTACACCATC.

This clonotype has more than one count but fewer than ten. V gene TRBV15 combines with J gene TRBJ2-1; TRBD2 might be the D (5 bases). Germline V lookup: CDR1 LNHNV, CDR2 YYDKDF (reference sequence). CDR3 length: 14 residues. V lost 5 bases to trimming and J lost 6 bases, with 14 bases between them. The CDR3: CATSVRGVTNEQFF. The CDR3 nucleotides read TGTGCCACCAGCGTTCGGGGTGTTACCAATGAGCAGTTCTTC. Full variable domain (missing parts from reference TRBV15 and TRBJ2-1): DAMVIQNPRYQVTQFGKPVTLSCSQTLNHNVMYWYQQKSSQAPKLLFHYYDKDFNNEADTPDNFQSRRPNTSFCFLDIRSPGLGDTAMYLCATSVRGVTNEQFFGPGTRLTVL.

The CDR3 coding sequence is TGTGCCAGCAGCAATAATTTCGCAGACGAGCAGTACTTC. Amino acids: CASSNNFADEQYF. The J gene is TRBJ2-7, the V gene TRBV7-6; the D is unclear. Trimming took 5 bases from V and 5 from J, leaving 13 bases between them. CDR1 and CDR2 from the germline V gene are SGHVS and FNYEAQ. The CDR3 length is 13 residues.

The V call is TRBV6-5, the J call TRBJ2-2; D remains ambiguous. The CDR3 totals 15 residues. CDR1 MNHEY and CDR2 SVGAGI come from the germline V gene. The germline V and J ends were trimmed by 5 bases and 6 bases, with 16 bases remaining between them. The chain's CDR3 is CASSRGRIGAGELFF. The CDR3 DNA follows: TGTGCCAGCAGTCGTGGCCGAATTGGGGCCGGGGAGCTGTTTTTT.

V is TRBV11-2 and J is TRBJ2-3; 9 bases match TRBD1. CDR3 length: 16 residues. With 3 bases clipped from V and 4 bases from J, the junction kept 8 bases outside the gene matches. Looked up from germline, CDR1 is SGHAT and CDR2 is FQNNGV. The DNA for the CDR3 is TGTGCCAGCAGCTTTTGGCGGGACAGGGCCCCAGATACGCAGTATTTT. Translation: CASSFWRDRAPDTQYF.

CDR3 loop: CASSQDSPSLLDNSPLHF. The CDR3 DNA is TGTGCCAGCAGCCAAGATTCCCCCAGCTTACTGGATAATTCACCCCTCCACTTT. The genes are TRBV14 and TRBJ1-6; D not certain. The V and J ends lost 0 bases and 5 bases respectively, with 17 bases between them. The germline V gene encodes CDR1 SGHDN and CDR2 FVKESK. CDR3 length: 18 amino acids.

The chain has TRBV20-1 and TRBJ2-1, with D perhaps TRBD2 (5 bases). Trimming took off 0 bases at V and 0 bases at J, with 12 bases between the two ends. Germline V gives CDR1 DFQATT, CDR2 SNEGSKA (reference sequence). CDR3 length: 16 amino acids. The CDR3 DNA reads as TGCAGTGCTAGAGATCTGAAGCGGAGCTCCTACAATGAGCAGTTCTTC. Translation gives CSARDLKRSSYNEQFF.

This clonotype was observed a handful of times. The chain's CDR3 is CASSLTGLAVLTDTQYF. The CDR3 DNA reads TGCGCCAGCAGCTTGACAGGACTAGCGGTCCTCACAGATACGCAGTATTTT. The chain is built from TRBV5-1 and TRBJ2-3; 10 positions match TRBD2. Germline V gene lookup returns CDR1 SGHRS and CDR2 YFSETQ. The ends lost 1 base at V and 2 bases at J; junction bases unmatched: 7. The CDR3 sequence is 17 residues long.

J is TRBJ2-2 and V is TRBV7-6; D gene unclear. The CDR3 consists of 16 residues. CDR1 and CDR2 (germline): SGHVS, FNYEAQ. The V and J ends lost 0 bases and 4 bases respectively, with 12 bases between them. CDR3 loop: CASSLATRGPTGELFF. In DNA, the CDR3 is TGTGCCAGCAGCTTAGCCACCCGAGGCCCCACCGGGGAGCTGTTTTTT.

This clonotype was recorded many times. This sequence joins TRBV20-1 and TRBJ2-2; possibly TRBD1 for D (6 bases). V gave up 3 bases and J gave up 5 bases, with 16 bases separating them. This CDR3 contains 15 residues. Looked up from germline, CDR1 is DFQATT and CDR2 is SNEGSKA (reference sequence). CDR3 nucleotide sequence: TGCAGTGCTAGGCCCACAGGGAGATGGACCGGGGAGCTGTTTTTT. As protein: CSARPTGRWTGELFF.

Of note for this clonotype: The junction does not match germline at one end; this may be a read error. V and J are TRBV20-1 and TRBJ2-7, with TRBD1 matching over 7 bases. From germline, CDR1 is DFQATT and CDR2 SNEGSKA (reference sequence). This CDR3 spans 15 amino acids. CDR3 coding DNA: TGCAGTGCTAAGGGGGCGCGTGATCCCTCCTACGAGCAATACTTC. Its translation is CSAKGARDPSYEQYF.